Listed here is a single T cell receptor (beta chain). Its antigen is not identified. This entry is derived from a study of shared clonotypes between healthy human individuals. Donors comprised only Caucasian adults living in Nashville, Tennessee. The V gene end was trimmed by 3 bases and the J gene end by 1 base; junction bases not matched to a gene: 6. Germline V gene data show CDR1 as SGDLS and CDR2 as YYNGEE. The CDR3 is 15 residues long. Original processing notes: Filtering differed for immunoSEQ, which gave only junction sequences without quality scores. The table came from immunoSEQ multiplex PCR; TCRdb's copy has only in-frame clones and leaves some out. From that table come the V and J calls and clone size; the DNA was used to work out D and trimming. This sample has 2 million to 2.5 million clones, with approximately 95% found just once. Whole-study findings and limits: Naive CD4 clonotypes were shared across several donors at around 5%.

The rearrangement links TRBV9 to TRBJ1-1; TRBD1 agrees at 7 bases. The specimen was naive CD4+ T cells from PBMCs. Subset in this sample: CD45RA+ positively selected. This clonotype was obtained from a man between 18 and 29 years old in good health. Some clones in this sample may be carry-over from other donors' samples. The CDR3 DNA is TGTGCCAGCAGCGGCCGCGGGACAGCGAACACTGAAGCTTTCTTT. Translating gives CASSGRGTANTEAFF.